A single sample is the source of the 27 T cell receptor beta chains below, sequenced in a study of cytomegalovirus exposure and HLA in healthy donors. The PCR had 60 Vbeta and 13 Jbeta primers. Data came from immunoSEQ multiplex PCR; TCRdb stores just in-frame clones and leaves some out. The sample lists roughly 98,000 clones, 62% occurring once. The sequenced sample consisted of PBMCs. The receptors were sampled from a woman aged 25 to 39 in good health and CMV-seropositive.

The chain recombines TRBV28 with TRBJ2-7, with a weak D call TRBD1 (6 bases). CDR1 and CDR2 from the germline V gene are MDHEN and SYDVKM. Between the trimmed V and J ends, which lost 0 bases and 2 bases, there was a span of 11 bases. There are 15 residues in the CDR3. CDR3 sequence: CASSLWDSRPYEQYF. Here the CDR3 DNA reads TGTGCCAGCAGTTTATGGGACAGCAGGCCCTACGAGCAGTACTTC.

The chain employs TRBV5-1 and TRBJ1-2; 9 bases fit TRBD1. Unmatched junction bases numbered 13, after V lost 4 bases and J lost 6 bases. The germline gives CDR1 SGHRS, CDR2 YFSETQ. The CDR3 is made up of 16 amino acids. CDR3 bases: TGCGCCAGCAGCCCAGTCCCGGGACAGGGACCGAATGGCTACACCTTC. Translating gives CASSPVPGQGPNGYTF.

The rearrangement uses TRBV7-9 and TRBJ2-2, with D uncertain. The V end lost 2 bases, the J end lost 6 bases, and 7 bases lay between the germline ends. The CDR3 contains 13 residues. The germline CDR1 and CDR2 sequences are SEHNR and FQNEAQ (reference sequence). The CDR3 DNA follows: TGTGCCAGCAGCTTATCAGAGGCCGGGGAGCTGTTTTTT. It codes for CASSLSEAGELFF.

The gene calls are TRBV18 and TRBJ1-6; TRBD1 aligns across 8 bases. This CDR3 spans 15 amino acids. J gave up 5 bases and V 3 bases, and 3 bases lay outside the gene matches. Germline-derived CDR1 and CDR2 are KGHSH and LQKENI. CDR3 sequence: CASSPGTGDNSPLHF. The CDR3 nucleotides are TGTGCCAGCTCACCCGGGACAGGTGATAATTCACCCCTCCACTTT.

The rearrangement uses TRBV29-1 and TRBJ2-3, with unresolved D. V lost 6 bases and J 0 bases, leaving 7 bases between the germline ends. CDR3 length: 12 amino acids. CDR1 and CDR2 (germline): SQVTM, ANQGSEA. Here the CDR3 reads CSVRGSTDTQYF. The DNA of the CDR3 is TGCAGCGTGCGAGGTAGCACAGATACGCAGTATTTT.

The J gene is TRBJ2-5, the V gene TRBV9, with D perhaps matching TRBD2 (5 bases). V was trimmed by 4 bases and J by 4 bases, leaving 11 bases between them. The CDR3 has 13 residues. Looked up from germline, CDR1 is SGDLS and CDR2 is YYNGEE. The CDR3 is CASSWAAGETQYF. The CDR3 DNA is TGTGCCAGCAGCTGGGCGGCGGGAGAGACCCAGTACTTC.

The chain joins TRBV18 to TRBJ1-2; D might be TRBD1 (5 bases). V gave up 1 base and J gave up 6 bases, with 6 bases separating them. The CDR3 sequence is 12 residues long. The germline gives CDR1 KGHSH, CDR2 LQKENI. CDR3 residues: CASSPQGNGYTF. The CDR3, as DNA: TGTGCCAGCTCACCACAGGGGAATGGCTACACCTTC.

CDR3 nucleotide sequence: TGTGCCAGCAGCCAGGGACTAGCGGGGTTGGCCGAGCAGTACTTC. It translates to CASSQGLAGLAEQYF. The V and J genes are TRBV14 and TRBJ2-7; TRBD2 aligns across 13 bases. CDR3 length: 15 amino acids. Germline V gives CDR1 SGHDN, CDR2 FVKESK. The J segment lost 6 bases and the V segment lost 3 bases, leaving 5 bases of the junction unmatched.

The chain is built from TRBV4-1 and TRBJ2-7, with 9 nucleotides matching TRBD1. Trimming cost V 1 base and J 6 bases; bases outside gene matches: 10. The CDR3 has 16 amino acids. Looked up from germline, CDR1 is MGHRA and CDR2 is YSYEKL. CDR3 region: CASSQALQGAPGEQYF. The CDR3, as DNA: TGCGCCAGCAGCCAAGCCCTACAGGGGGCGCCGGGCGAGCAGTACTTC.

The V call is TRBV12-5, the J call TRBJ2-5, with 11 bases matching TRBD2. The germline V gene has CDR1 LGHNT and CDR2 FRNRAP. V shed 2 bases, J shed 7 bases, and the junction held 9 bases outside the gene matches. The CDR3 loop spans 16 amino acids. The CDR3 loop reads CASGLLLAGGRRTQYF. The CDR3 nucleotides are TGTGCTAGTGGTTTGCTGTTAGCGGGGGGGCGGAGGACCCAGTACTTC.

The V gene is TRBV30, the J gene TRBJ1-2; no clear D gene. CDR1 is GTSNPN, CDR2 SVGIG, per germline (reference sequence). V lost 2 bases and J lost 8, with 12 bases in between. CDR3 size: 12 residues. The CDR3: CAWSFYSSGYTF. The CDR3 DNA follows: TGTGCCTGGAGTTTTTACAGCTCGGGCTACACCTTC.

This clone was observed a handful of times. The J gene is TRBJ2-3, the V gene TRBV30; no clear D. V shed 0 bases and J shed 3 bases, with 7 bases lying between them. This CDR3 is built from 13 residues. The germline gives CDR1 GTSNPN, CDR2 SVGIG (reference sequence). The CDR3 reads CAWSVSKTDTQYF. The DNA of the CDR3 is TGTGCCTGGAGTGTTTCTAAGACAGATACGCAGTATTTT.

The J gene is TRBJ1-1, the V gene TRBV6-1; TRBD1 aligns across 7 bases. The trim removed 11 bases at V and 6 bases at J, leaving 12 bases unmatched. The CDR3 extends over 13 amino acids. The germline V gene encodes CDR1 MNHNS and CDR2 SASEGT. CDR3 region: CAAASTGKSEAFF. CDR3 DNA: TGTGCCGCGGCGTCGACAGGGAAATCTGAAGCTTTCTTT.

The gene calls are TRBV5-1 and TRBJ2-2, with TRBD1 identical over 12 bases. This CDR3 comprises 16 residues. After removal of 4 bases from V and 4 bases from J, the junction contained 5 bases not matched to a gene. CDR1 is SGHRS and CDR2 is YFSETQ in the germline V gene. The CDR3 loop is CASSRRDRGRTGELFF. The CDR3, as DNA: TGCGCCAGCAGCAGACGGGACAGGGGGCGCACCGGGGAGCTGTTTTTT.

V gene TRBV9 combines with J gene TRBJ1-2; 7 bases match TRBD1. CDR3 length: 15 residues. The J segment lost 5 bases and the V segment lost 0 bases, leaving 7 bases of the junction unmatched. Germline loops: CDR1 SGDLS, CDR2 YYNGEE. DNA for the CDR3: TGTGCCAGCAGCGTAGGAAGGGGACAGATTTATGGCTACACCTTC. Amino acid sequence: CASSVGRGQIYGYTF.

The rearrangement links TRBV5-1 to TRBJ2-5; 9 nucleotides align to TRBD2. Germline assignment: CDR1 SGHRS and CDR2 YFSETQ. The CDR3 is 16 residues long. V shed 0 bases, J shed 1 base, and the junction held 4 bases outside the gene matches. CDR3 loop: CASSLGLRGGQETQYF. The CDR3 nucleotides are TGCGCCAGCAGCTTGGGCTTGCGGGGGGGCCAAGAGACCCAGTACTTC. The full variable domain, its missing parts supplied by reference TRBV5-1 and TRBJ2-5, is KAGVTQTPRYLIKTRGQQVTLSCSPISGHRSVSWYQQTPGQGLQFLFEYFSETQRNKGNFPGRFSGRQFSNSRSEMNVSTLELGDSALYLCASSLGLRGGQETQYFGPGTRLLVL.

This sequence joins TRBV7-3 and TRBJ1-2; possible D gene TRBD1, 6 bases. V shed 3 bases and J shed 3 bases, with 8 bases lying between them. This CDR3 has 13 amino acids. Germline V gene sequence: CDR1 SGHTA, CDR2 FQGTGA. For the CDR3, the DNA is TGTGCCAGCAGCTTCGGACAGTACTATGGCTACACCTTC. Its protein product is CASSFGQYYGYTF.

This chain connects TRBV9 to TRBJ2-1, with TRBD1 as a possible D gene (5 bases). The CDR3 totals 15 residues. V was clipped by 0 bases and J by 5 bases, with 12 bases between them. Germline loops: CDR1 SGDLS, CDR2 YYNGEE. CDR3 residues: CASSVVADNDNEQFF. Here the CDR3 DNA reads TGTGCCAGCAGCGTAGTGGCGGACAACGACAATGAGCAGTTCTTC.

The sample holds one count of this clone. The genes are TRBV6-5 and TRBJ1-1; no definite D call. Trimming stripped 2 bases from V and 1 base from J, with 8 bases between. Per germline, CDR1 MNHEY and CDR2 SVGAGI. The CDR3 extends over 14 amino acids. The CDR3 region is CASSYGRENTEAFF. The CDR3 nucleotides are TGTGCCAGCAGTTACGGACGGGAGAACACTGAAGCTTTCTTT.

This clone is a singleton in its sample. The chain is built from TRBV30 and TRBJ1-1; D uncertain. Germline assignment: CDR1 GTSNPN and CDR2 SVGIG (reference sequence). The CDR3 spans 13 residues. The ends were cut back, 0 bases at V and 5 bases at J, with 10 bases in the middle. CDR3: CAWSVTRLTEAFF. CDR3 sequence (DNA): TGTGCCTGGAGTGTGACCCGACTTACTGAAGCTTTCTTT.

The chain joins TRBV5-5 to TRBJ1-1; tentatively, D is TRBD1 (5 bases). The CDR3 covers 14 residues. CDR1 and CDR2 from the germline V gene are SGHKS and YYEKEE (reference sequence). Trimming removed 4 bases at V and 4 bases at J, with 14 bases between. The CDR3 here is CASSPVGAGTEAFF. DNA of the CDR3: TGTGCCAGCAGCCCTGTAGGGGCCGGCACTGAAGCTTTCTTT.

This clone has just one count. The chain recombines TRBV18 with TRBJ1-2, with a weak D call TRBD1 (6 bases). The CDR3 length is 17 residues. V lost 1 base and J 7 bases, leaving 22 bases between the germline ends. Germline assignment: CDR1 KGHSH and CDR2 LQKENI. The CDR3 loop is CASSPQNPGQTPSGYTF. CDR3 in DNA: TGTGCCAGCTCACCACAAAATCCGGGACAAACACCAAGTGGCTACACCTTC.

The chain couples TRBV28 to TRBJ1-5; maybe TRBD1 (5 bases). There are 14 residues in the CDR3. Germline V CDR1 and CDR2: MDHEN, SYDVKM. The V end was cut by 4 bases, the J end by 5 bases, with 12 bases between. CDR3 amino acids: CASSWGGSHQPQHF. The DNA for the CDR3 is TGTGCCAGCAGTTGGGGGGGTTCTCATCAGCCCCAGCATTTT.

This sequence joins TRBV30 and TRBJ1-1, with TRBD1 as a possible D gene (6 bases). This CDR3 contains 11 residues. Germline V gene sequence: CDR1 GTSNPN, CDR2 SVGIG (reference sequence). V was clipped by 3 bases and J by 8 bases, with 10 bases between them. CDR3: CAWSADREAFF. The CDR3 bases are TGTGCCTGGAGCGCAGACAGGGAAGCTTTCTTT.

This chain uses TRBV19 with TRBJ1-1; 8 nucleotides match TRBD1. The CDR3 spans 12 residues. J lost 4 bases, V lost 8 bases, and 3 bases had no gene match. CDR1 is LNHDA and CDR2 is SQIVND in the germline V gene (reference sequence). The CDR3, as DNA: TGTGCCAGTGGCAGGGGGCTCACTGAAGCTTTCTTT. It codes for CASGRGLTEAFF.

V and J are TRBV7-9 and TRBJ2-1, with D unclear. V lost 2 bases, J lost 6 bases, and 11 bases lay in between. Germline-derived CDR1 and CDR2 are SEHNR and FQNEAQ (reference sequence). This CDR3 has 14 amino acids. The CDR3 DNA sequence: TGTGCCAGCAGCTTAATGATCAGTTTCAATGAGCAGTTCTTC. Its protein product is CASSLMISFNEQFF.

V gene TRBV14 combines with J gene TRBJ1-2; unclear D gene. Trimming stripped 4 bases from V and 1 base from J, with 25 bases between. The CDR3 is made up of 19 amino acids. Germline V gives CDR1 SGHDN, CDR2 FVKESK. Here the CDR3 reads CASSPRPGQALPFNYGYTF. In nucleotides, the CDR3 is TGTGCCAGCAGCCCCCGACCTGGGCAGGCGCTACCTTTTAACTATGGCTACACCTTC.